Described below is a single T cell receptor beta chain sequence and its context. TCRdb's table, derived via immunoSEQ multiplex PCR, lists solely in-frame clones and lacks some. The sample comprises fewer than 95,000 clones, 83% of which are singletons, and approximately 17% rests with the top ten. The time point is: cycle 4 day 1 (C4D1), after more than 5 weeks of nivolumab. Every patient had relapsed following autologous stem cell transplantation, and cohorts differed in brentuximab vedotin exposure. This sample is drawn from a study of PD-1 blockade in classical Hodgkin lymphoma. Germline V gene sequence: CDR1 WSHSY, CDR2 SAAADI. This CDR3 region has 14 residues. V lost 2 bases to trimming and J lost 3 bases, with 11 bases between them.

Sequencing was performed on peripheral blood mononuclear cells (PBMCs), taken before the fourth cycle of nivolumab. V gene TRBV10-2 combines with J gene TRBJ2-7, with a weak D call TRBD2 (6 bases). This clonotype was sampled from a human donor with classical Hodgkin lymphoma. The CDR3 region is CASSEGGVRYEQYF. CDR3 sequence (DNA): TGCGCCAGCAGTGAGGGCGGGGTACGCTACGAGCAGTACTTC.